The clone carrying this T cell receptor (beta chain) appeared many times. Antigen unknown. This sample is part of a study of T-cell memory formation after mild COVID-19. Study details: In these data, TCR clusters were largely donor specific. The study, taken as a whole, reports: There was a balanced CD4/CD8 profile in clones contracting day 15 to 85, and later expanders leaned CD4+.

V dropped 5 bases and J dropped 3; count of bases not matched to a gene: 10. Germline values: CDR1 LGHNA, CDR2 YSLEER. The CDR3 is 15 amino acids. TCRdb re-analysed the 5' RACE reads in MiXCR, keeping a single row per CDR3 protein. The sample lists around 340,000 distinct CDR3 sequences; 10% to 15% were seen once. This rearrangement joins TRBV4-3 to TRBJ2-7; 7 bases match TRBD2. The sequence came from a man aged 18 to 35 who had mild COVID-19 (a few samples of this study predate the infection). Cell type and time point are not known. Sequenced: PBMCs or a T cell subset sorted from them (not recorded which). CDR3 amino acids: CASSAFWEGLYEQYF. The CDR3 bases are TGCGCCAGCAGCGCCTTTTGGGAGGGTCTCTACGAGCAGTACTTC.